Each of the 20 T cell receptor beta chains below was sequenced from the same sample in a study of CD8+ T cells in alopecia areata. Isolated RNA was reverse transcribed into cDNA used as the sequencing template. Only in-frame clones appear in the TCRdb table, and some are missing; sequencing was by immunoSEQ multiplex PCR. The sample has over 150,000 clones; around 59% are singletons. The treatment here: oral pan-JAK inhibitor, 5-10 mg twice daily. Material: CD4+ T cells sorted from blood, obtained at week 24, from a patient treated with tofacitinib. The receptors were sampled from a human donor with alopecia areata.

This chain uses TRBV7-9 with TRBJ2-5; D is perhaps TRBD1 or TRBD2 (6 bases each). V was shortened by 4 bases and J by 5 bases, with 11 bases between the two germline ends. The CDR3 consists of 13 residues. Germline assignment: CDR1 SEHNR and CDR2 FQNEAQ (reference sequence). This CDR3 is CASSSRGLETQYF. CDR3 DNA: TGTGCCAGCAGCTCCAGGGGACTTGAGACCCAGTACTTC.

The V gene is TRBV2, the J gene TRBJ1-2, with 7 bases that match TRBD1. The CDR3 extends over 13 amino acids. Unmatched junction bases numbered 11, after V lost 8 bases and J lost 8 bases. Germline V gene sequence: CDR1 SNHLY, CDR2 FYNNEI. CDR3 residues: CASATGNVGGYTF. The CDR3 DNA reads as TGTGCCAGCGCGACAGGGAATGTCGGGGGCTACACCTTC.

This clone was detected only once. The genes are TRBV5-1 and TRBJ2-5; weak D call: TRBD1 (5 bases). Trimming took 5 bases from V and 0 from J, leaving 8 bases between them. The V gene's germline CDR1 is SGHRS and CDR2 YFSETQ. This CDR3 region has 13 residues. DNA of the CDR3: TGCGCCAGCAGTCAGGGTTACCAAGAGACCCAGTACTTC. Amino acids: CASSQGYQETQYF.

The CDR3 DNA sequence: TGCGCCAGCAGTCAATCCAACAACAAGGCCCGGGACTTTCCCCCCTACGAGCAGTACTTC. This gives the protein CASSQSNNKARDFPPYEQYF. The gene calls are TRBV23-1 and TRBJ2-7; TRBD2 might be the D (6 bases). TRBV23-1 is assigned to the ORF class and has an uncertain function. Trimming cost V 0 bases and J 2 bases, with 26 bases left between them. The CDR3 has 20 amino acids.

CDR3 sequence reads: CATSRDISAGELFF. The CDR3 DNA reads TGTGCCACCAGCAGAGATATAAGCGCCGGGGAGCTGTTTTTT. V and J are TRBV15 and TRBJ2-2; no clear D. The CDR3 extends over 14 amino acids. Trimming stripped 0 bases from V and 6 bases from J, with 8 bases between. The germline gives CDR1 LNHNV, CDR2 YYDKDF (reference sequence).

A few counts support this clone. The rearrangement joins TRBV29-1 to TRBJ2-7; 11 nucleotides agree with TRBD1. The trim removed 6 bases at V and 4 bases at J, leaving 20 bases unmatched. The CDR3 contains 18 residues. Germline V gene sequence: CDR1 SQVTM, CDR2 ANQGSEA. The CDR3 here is CSVEGLKCIGTGGYEQYF. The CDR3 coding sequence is TGCAGCGTCGAGGGACTGAAGTGTATCGGGACAGGGGGTTACGAGCAGTACTTC.

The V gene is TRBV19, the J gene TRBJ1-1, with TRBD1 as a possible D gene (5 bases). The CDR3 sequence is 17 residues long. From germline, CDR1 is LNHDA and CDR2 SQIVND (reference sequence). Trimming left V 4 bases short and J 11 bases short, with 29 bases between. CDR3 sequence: CASSKEAFLQAHRPAFF. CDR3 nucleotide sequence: TGTGCCAGTAGTAAGGAGGCTTTTTTACAGGCCCACCGTCCGGCTTTCTTT.

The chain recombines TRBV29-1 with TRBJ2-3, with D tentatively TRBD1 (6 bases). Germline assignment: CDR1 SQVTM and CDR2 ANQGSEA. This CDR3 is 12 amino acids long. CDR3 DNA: TGCTCCTGGGGGCTAGGCACAGATACGCAGTATTTT. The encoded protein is CSWGLGTDTQYF.

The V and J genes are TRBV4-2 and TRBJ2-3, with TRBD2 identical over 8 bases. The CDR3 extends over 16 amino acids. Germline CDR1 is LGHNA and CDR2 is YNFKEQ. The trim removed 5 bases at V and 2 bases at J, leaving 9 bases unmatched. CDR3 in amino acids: CASSANSGDPTDTQYF. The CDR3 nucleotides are TGTGCCAGCAGCGCAAATAGCGGGGACCCCACAGATACGCAGTATTTT.

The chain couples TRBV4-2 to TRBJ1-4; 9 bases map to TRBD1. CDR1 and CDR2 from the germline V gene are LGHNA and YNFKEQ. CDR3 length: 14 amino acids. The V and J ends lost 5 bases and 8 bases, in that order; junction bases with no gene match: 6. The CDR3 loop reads CASSKNRGQEKLFF. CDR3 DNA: TGTGCCAGCAGCAAAAACAGGGGGCAGGAAAAACTGTTTTTT.

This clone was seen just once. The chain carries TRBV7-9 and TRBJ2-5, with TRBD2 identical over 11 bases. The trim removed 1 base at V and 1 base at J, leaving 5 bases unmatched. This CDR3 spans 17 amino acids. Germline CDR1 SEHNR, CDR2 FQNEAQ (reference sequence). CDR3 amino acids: CASSLGPTSGTQETQYF. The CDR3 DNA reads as TGTGCCAGCAGCTTAGGCCCGACTAGCGGGACCCAAGAGACCCAGTACTTC.

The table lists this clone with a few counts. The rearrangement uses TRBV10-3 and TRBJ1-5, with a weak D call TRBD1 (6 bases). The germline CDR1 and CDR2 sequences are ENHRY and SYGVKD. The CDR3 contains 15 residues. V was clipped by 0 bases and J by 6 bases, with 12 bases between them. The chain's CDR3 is CAISESGLGGQPQHF. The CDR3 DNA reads TGTGCCATCAGTGAGTCCGGGTTAGGGGGTCAGCCCCAGCATTTT.

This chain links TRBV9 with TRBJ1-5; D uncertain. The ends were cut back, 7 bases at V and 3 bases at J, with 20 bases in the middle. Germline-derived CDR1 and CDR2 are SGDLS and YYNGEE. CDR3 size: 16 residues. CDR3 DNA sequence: TGTGCCAGCGGGCGGGCCGCTCCCCATCCCAATCAGCCCCAGCATTTT. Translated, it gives CASGRAAPHPNQPQHF.

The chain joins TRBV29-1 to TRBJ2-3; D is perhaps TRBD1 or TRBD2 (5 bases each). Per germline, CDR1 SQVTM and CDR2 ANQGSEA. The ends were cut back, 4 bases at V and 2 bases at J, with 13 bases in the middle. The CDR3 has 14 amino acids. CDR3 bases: TGCAGCGTTGGAACCGGGGCCCCCACAGATACGCAGTATTTT. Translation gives CSVGTGAPTDTQYF.

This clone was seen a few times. CDR3 DNA sequence: TGTGCCAGCAGCCAAGTTGCACGGTCCGGGGAGCTGTTTTTT. It encodes CASSQVARSGELFF. The V and J genes are TRBV14 and TRBJ2-2; D gene unclear. The CDR3 consists of 14 residues. Between the trimmed V and J ends, which lost 1 base and 6 bases, there was a span of 9 bases. Per the germline V gene, CDR1 is SGHDN and CDR2 is FVKESK. The complete variable domain, with remaining parts taken from reference TRBV14 and TRBJ2-2, reads EAGVTQFPSHSVIEKGQTVTLRCDPISGHDNLYWYRRVMGKEIKFLLHFVKESKQDESGMPNNRFLAERTGGTYSTLKVQPAELEDSGVYFCASSQVARSGELFFGEGSRLTVL.

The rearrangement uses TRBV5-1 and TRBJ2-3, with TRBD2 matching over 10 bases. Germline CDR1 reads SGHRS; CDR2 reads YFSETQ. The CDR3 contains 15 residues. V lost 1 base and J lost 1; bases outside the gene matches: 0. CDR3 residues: CASSLLAGGTDTQYF. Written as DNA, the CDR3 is TGCGCCAGCAGCTTGCTAGCGGGGGGCACAGATACGCAGTATTTT.

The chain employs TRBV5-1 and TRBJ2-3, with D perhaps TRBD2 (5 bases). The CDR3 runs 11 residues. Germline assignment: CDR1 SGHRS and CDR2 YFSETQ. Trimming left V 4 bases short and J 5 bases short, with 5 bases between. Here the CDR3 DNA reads TGCGCCAGCAGCGCGGGAGATACGCAGTATTTT. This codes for CASSAGDTQYF.

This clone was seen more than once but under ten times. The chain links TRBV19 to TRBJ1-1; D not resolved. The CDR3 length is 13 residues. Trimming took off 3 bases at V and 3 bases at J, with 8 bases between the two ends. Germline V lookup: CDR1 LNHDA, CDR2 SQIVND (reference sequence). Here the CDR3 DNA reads TGTGCCAGTAGTATGAACACAGACACTGAAGCTTTCTTT. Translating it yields CASSMNTDTEAFF.

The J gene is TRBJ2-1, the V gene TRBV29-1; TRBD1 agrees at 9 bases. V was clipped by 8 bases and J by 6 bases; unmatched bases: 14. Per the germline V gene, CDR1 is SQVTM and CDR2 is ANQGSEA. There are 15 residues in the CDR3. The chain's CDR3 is CSPRGDRVTCNEQFF. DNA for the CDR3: TGCAGCCCGAGGGGGGACAGGGTAACGTGCAATGAGCAGTTCTTC.

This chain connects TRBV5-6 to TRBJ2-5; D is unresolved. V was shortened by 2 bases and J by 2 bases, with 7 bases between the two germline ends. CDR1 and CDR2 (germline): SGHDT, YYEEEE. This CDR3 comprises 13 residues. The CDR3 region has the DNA TGTGCCAGCAGCTTCGGCAGACAAGAGACCCAGTACTTC. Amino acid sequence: CASSFGRQETQYF.